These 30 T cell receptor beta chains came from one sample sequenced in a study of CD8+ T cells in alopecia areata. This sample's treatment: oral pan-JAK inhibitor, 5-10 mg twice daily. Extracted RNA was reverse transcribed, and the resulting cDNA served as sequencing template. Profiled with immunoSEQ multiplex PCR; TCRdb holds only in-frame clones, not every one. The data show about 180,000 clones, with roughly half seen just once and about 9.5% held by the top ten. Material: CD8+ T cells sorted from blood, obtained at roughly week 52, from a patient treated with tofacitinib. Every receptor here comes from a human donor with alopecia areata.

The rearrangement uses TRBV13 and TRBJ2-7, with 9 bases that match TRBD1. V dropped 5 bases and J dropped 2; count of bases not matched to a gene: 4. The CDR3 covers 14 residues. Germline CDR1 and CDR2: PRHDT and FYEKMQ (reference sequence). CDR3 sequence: CASSPDRGTYEQYF. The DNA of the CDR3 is TGTGCCAGCAGCCCGGACAGGGGCACCTACGAGCAGTACTTC.

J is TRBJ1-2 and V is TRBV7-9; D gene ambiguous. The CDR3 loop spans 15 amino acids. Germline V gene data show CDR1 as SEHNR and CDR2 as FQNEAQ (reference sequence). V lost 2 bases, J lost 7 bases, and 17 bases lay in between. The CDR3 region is CASSLTADGYSGYTF. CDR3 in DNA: TGTGCCAGCAGCTTAACGGCGGACGGCTATTCTGGCTACACCTTC.

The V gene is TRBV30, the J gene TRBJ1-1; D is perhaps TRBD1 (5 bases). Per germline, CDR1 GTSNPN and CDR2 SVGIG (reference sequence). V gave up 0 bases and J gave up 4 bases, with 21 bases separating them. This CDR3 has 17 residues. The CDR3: CAWSVGRAGFTGTEAFF. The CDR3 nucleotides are TGTGCCTGGAGTGTAGGTCGGGCAGGGTTTACGGGCACTGAAGCTTTCTTT.

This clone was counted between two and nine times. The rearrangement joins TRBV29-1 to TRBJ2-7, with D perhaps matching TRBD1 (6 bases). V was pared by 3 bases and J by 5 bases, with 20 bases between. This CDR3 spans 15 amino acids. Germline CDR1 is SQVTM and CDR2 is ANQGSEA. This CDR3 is CSVDGRGSLGHEQYF. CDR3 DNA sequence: TGCAGCGTTGACGGAAGGGGGAGCTTGGGGCACGAGCAGTACTTC.

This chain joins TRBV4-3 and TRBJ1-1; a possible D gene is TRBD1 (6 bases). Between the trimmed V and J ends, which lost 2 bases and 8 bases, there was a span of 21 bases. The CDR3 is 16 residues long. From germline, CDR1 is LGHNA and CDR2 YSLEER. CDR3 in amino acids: CASSQTSGQHTLEAFF. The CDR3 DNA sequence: TGCGCCAGCAGCCAAACCTCGGGACAACATACCCTGGAAGCTTTCTTT.

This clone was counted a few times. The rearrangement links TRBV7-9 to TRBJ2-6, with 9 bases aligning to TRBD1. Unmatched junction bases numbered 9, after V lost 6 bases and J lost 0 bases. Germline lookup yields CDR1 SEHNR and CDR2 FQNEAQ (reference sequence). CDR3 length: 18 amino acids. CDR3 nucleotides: TGTGCCAGCAGTCACCGGGGACAGGGAAGCTCTGGGGCCAACGTCCTGACTTTC. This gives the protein CASSHRGQGSSGANVLTF.

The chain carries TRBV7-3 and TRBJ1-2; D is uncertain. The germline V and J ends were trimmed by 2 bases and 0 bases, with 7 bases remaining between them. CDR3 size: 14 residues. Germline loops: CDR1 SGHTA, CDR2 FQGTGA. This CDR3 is CASSLGPSNYGYTF. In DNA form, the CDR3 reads TGTGCCAGCAGCTTAGGCCCCTCTAACTATGGCTACACCTTC. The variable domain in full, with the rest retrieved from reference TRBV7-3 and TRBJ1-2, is GAGVSQTPSNKVTEKGKYVELRCDPISGHTALYWYRQSLGQGPEFLIYFQGTGAADDSGLPNDRFFAVRPEGSVSTLKIQRTERGDSAVYLCASSLGPSNYGYTFGSGTRLTVV.

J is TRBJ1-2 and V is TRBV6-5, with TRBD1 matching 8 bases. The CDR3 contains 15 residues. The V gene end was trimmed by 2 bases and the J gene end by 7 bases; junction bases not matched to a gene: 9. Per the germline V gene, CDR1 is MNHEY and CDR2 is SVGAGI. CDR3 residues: CASSYLLTGAGGYTF. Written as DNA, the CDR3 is TGTGCCAGCAGTTACCTACTGACAGGGGCGGGTGGCTACACCTTC.

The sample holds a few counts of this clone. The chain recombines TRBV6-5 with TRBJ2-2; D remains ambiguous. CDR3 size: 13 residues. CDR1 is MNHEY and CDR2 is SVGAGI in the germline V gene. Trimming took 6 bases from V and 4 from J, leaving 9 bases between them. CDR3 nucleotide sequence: TGTGCCAGCAGCCTCGTTGGCACCGGGGAGCTGTTTTTT. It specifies CASSLVGTGELFF.

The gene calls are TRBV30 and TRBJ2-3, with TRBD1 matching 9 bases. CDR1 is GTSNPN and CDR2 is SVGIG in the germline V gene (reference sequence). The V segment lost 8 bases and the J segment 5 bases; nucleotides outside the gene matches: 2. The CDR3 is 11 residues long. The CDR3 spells CAGQGIDTQYF. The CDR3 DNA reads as TGTGCCGGACAGGGGATAGATACGCAGTATTTT.

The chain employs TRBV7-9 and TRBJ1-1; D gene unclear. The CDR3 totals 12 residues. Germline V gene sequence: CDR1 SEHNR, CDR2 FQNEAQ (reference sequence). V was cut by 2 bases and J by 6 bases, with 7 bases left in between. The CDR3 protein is CASSLTGAEAFF. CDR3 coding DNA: TGTGCCAGCAGCTTAACCGGGGCTGAAGCTTTCTTT.

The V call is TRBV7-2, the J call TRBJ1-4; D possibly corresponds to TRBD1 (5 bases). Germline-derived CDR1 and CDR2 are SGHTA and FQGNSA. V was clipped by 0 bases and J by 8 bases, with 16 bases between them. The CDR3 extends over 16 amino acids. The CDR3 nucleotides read TGTGCCAGCAGCTTAGCCTGGGGGGGGATCGCGGAAAAACTGTTTTTT. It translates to CASSLAWGGIAEKLFF.

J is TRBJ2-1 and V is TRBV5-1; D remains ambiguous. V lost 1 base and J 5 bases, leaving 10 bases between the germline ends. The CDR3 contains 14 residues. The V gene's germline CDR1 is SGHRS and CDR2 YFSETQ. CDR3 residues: CASSLWGRDNEQFF. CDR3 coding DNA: TGCGCCAGCAGCTTGTGGGGAAGGGACAATGAGCAGTTCTTC.

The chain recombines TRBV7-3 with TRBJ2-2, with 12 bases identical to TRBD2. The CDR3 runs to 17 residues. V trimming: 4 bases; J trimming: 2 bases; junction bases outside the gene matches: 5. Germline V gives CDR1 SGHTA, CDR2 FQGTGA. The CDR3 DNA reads TGTGCCAGCAGCTCTCGGACTAGCGGGGTTAACACCGGGGAGCTGTTTTTT. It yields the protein CASSSRTSGVNTGELFF.

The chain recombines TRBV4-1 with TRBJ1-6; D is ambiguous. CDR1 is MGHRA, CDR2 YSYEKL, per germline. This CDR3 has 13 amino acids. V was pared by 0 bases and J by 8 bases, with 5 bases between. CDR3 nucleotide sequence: TGCGCCAGCAGCCAAGATAGGGATTCACCCCTCCACTTT. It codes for CASSQDRDSPLHF.

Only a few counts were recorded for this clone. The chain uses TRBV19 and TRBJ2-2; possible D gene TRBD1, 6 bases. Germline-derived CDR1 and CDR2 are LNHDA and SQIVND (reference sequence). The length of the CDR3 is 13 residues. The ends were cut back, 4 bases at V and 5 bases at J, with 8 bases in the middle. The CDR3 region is CASSTGVTGELFF. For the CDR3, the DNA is TGTGCCAGTAGTACAGGGGTTACCGGGGAGCTGTTTTTT.

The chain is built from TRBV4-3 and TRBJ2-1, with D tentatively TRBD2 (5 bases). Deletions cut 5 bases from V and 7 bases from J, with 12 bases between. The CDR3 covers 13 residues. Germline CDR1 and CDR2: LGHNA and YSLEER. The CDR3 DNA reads TGCGCCAGCAGCGCCCTCGGGGTGAATGAGCAGTTCTTC. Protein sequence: CASSALGVNEQFF.

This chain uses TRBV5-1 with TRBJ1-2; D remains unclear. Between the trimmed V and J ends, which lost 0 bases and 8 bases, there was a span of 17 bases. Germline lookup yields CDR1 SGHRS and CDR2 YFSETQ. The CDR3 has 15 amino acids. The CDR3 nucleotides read TGCGCCAGCAGCTTGGTGGGTCTGGCAGAGGGAGGCTACACCTTC. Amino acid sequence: CASSLVGLAEGGYTF.

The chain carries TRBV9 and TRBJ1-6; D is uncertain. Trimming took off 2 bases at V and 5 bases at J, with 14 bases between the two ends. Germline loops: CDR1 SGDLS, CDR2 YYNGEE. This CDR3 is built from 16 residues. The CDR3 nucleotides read TGTGCCAGCAGCGTGATGATCAGAGGTCATAATTCACCCCTCCACTTT. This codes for CASSVMIRGHNSPLHF.

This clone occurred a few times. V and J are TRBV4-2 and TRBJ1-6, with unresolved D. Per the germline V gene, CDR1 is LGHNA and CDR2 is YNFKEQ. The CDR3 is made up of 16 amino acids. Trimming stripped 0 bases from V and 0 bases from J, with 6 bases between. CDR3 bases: TGTGCCAGCAGCCAAGATGGGCTCTCCTATAATTCACCCCTCCACTTT. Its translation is CASSQDGLSYNSPLHF.

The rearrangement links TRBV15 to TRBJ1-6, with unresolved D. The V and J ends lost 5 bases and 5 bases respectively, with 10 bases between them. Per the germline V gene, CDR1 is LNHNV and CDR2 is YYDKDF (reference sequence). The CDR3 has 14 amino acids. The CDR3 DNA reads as TGTGCCACCAGCCTGCCCCCCCATAATTCACCCCTCCACTTT. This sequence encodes CATSLPPHNSPLHF. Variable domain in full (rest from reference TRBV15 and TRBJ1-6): DAMVIQNPRYQVTQFGKPVTLSCSQTLNHNVMYWYQQKSSQAPKLLFHYYDKDFNNEADTPDNFQSRRPNTSFCFLDIRSPGLGDTAMYLCATSLPPHNSPLHFGNGTRLTVT.

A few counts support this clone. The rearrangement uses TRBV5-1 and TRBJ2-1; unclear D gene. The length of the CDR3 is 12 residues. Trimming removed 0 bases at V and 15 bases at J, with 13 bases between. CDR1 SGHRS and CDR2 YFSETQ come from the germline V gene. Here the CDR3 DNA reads TGCGCCAGCAGCTTGGCCTCGTTCCCGGGGTTCTTC. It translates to CASSLASFPGFF. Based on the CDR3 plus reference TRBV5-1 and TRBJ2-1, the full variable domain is KAGVTQTPRYLIKTRGQQVTLSCSPISGHRSVSWYQQTPGQGLQFLFEYFSETQRNKGNFPGRFSGRQFSNSRSEMNVSTLELGDSALYLCASSLASFPGFFGPGTRLTVL.

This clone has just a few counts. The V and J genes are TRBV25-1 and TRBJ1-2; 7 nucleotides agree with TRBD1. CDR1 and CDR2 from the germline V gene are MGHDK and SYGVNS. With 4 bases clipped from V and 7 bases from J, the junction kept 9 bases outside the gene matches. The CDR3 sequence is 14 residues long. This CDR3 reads CASSAFDRAAGYTF. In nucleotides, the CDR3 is TGTGCCAGCAGTGCCTTTGACAGGGCGGCTGGCTACACCTTC.

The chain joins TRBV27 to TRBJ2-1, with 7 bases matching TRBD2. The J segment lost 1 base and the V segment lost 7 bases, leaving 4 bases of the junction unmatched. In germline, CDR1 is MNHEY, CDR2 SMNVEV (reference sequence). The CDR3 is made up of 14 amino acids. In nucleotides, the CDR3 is TGTGCCAGCACCTGGGGGGGTTCCTACAATGAGCAGTTCTTC. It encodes CASTWGGSYNEQFF.

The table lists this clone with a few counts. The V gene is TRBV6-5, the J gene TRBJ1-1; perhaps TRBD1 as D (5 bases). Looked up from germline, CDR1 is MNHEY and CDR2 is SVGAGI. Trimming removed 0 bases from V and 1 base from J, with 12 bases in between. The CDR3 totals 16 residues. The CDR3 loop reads CASSYSLAQGNTEAFF. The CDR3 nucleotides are TGTGCCAGCAGTTACTCTTTGGCGCAGGGGAACACTGAAGCTTTCTTT.

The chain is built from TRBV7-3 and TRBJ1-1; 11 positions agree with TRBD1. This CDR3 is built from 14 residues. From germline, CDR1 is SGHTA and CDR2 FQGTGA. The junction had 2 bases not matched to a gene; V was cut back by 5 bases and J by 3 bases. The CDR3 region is CASSRGQGDTEAFF. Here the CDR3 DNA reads TGTGCCAGCAGCAGGGGACAGGGGGACACTGAAGCTTTCTTT.

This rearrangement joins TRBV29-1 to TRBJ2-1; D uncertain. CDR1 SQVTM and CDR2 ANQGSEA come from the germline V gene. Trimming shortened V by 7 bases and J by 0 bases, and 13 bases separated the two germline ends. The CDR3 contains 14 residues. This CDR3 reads CSGTLALSYNEQFF. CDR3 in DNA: TGCAGCGGGACCCTTGCGCTCTCCTACAATGAGCAGTTCTTC.

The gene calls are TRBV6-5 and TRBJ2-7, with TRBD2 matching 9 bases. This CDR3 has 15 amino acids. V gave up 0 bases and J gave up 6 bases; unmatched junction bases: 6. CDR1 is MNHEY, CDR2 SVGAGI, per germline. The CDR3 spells CASSYSSSGGFEQYF. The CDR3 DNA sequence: TGTGCCAGCAGTTACTCAAGTAGCGGGGGATTCGAGCAGTACTTC.

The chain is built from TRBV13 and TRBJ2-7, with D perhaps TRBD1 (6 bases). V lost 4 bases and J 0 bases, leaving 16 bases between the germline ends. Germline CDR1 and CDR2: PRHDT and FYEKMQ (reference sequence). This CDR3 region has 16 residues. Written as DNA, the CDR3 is TGTGCCAGCAGCTCCTACCTACCGGACAGCTCCTACGAGCAGTACTTC. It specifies CASSSYLPDSSYEQYF.

The chain's CDR3 is CASSQDRHLYGYTF. CDR3 in DNA: TGCGCCAGCAGCCAAGATAGGCACCTCTATGGCTACACCTTC. This sequence joins TRBV4-3 and TRBJ1-2, with D uncertain. V dropped 0 bases and J dropped 4 bases, with 9 bases sitting between them. The germline V gene encodes CDR1 LGHNA and CDR2 YSLEER. This CDR3 contains 14 residues.